The next 32 T cell receptor beta chains were all read from a single sample in a study of blood T cell repertoires in COVID-19. Data came from immunoSEQ multiplex PCR; TCRdb stores just in-frame clones and leaves some out. The sample includes 300,000 to 400,000 clones, about four fifths of them seen just once. Sequenced sample: peripheral blood. The origin of the receptors is a man between 25 and 39 years old with active or convalescent COVID-19.

This rearrangement joins TRBV4-1 to TRBJ2-7; 7 positions agree with TRBD1. The germline CDR1 and CDR2 sequences are MGHRA and YSYEKL. V trimming: 3 bases; J trimming: 4 bases; junction bases outside the gene matches: 12. The CDR3 is made up of 16 amino acids. CDR3 sequence: CASSQPRQGQLYEQYF. The CDR3 coding sequence is TGCGCCAGCAGCCAGCCCCGACAGGGACAATTATACGAGCAGTACTTC.

This CDR3 reads CASSVGGRVYGYTF. The DNA for the CDR3 is TGTGCCAGCAGCGTGGGGGGGAGGGTCTATGGCTACACCTTC. The chain is built from TRBV7-2 and TRBJ1-2, with D possibly matching TRBD1 (5 bases). The germline gives CDR1 SGHTA, CDR2 FQGNSA. CDR3 length: 14 amino acids. Trimming removed 5 bases from V and 4 bases from J, with 14 bases in between.

V and J are TRBV27 and TRBJ2-5; D is possibly TRBD1 (6 bases). The germline V gene encodes CDR1 MNHEY and CDR2 SMNVEV (reference sequence). The CDR3 runs to 13 residues. The V and J ends lost 2 bases and 7 bases respectively, with 11 bases between them. CDR3 protein: CASSLGGLGTQYF. The CDR3 nucleotides are TGTGCCAGCAGTTTAGGGGGCCTAGGGACCCAGTACTTC.

The chain joins TRBV11-2 to TRBJ2-7, with 7 bases lining up with TRBD2. Germline trimming cut 9 bases from V and 2 bases from J; bases unmatched to any gene: 7. Germline lookup yields CDR1 SGHAT and CDR2 FQNNGV. The CDR3 extends over 13 amino acids. CDR3 sequence (DNA): TGTGCCAGTAAGGAGCGGGGTACCTACGAGCAGTACTTC. It translates to CASKERGTYEQYF. Full variable domain (missing parts from reference TRBV11-2 and TRBJ2-7): EAGVAQSPRYKIIEKRQSVAFWCNPISGHATLYWYQQILGQGPKLLIQFQNNGVVDDSQLPKDRFSAERLKGVDSTLKIQPAKLEDSAVYLCASKERGTYEQYFGPGTRLTVT.

The count of this clone is one. The gene calls are TRBV7-9 and TRBJ2-3, with unresolved D. Germline CDR1 SEHNR, CDR2 FQNEAQ (reference sequence). V was clipped by 5 bases and J by 4 bases, with 7 bases between them. The CDR3 has 12 residues. In DNA, the CDR3 is TGTGCCAGCAGCCGAGAGGCAGATACGCAGTATTTT. Protein product: CASSREADTQYF.

The chain has TRBV25-1 and TRBJ1-5; TRBD1 matches 7 bases. This CDR3 is built from 15 residues. J gave up 7 bases and V 4 bases, and 10 bases lay outside the gene matches. Germline CDR1 and CDR2: MGHDK and SYGVNS. In DNA form, the CDR3 reads TGTGCCAGCAGTGCCGACAGGGTCGGATTGCAGCCCCAGCATTTT. It specifies CASSADRVGLQPQHF.

The J gene is TRBJ2-7, the V gene TRBV28; D is unresolved. Trimming stripped 3 bases from V and 2 bases from J, with 8 bases between. The CDR3 has 13 amino acids. Germline-derived CDR1 and CDR2 are MDHEN and SYDVKM. The CDR3 spells CASSFLSAYEQYF. The CDR3 region has the DNA TGTGCCAGCAGTTTTTTATCCGCCTACGAGCAGTACTTC.

The chain couples TRBV5-8 to TRBJ1-1, with D perhaps TRBD1 (6 bases). Germline V gives CDR1 SGHTS, CDR2 YDEGEE. There are 14 residues in the CDR3. Between the trimmed V and J ends, which lost 3 bases and 5 bases, there was a span of 14 bases. In DNA, the CDR3 is TGTGCCAGCAGCTGGAAGAGTAGGGGGACTGAAGCTTTCTTT. Encoded protein: CASSWKSRGTEAFF. Combining the CDR3 with reference TRBV5-8 and TRBJ1-1 gives the whole variable domain EAGVTQSPTHLIKTRGQQATLRCSPISGHTSVYWYQQALGLGLQFLLWYDEGEERNRGNFPPRFSGRQFPNYSSELNVNALELEDSALYLCASSWKSRGTEAFFGQGTRLTVV.

This chain joins TRBV9 and TRBJ2-5; D may be TRBD2 (6 bases). CDR1 and CDR2 (germline): SGDLS, YYNGEE. The germline V and J ends were trimmed by 7 bases and 0 bases, with 13 bases remaining between them. The CDR3 contains 14 residues. CDR3 DNA: TGTGCCAGCTCGGCGGGGCTGTACCAAGAGACCCAGTACTTC. It encodes CASSAGLYQETQYF.

The chain links TRBV12-5 to TRBJ2-1, with 10 nucleotides matching TRBD2. This CDR3 has 13 residues. J lost 8 bases, V lost 5 bases, and 3 bases had no gene match. Germline CDR1 and CDR2: LGHNT and FRNRAP. The DNA of the CDR3 is TGTGCTAGTGGTCTCCTAGCGGGGGATGAGCAGTTCTTC. Amino acid sequence: CASGLLAGDEQFF.

This clone was counted a single time. V usage is TRBV11-2 and J usage is TRBJ1-5; perhaps TRBD1 as D (5 bases). Trimming shortened V by 5 bases and J by 7 bases, and 15 bases separated the two germline ends. The CDR3 length is 14 residues. Germline lookup yields CDR1 SGHAT and CDR2 FQNNGV. For the CDR3, the DNA is TGTGCCAGCAGCCCGTTGGGGGGTGACCAGCCCCAGCATTTT. Translation: CASSPLGGDQPQHF.

This clone turned up a few times. The chain recombines TRBV24-1 with TRBJ2-1; TRBD2 aligns across 8 bases. From germline, CDR1 is KGHDR and CDR2 SFDVKD. The V gene end was trimmed by 3 bases and the J gene end by 0 bases; junction bases not matched to a gene: 9. The CDR3 consists of 18 residues. The DNA for the CDR3 is TGTGCCACCAGTGATACCCGCCAGCGGGGGAGCTCCTACAATGAGCAGTTCTTC. Translation gives CATSDTRQRGSSYNEQFF.

This clone showed up just a few times. The CDR3 reads CASSDGRYNEQFF. For the CDR3, the DNA is TGTGCCAGCAGTGACGGGAGGTACAATGAGCAGTTCTTC. The chain recombines TRBV25-1 with TRBJ2-1, with 7 bases that match TRBD2. Germline values: CDR1 MGHDK, CDR2 SYGVNS. CDR3 size: 13 residues. V gave up 3 bases and J gave up 4 bases; unmatched junction bases: 0.

The V call is TRBV30, the J call TRBJ1-6, with D tentatively TRBD1 (6 bases). This CDR3 has 17 amino acids. Looked up from germline, CDR1 is GTSNPN and CDR2 is SVGIG (reference sequence). Trimming took 4 bases from V and 4 from J, leaving 20 bases between them. The CDR3 loop is CAWTLAGATLYNSPLHF. In nucleotides, the CDR3 is TGTGCCTGGACGTTGGCGGGGGCGACGTTGTATAATTCACCCCTCCACTTT.

The V and J genes are TRBV11-2 and TRBJ2-5; TRBD1 is a possible D gene (5 bases). Trimming stripped 5 bases from V and 0 bases from J, with 10 bases between. This CDR3 comprises 14 residues. CDR1 is SGHAT and CDR2 is FQNNGV in the germline V gene. CDR3 DNA: TGTGCCAGCAGCCGGACATTGTACCAAGAGACCCAGTACTTC. It codes for CASSRTLYQETQYF.

The chain uses TRBV6-2 or TRBV6-3 and TRBJ1-5; 7 bases align to TRBD1. In germline, CDR1 is MNHEY, CDR2 SVGEGT. Germline trimming cut 5 bases from V and 3 bases from J; bases unmatched to any gene: 7. CDR3 length: 15 residues. CDR3 nucleotide sequence: TGTGCCAGCAGTGGGGACAGAACCGTCAATCAGCCCCAGCATTTT. It specifies CASSGDRTVNQPQHF.

V is TRBV2 and J is TRBJ1-2; D is unclear. This CDR3 contains 8 residues. With 8 bases removed from V and 10 bases from J, the gap between germline ends came to 5 bases. Looked up from germline, CDR1 is SNHLY and CDR2 is FYNNEI. The CDR3 DNA reads TGTGCCAGCGCGGACTACACCTTC. Translation gives CASADYTF.

This clone was detected once. The rearrangement joins TRBV15 to TRBJ2-7; D is unresolved. This CDR3 region has 13 residues. Germline-derived CDR1 and CDR2 are LNHNV and YYDKDF (reference sequence). V was clipped by 0 bases and J by 6 bases, with 9 bases between them. CDR3: CATSRDLGSEQYF. CDR3 DNA sequence: TGTGCCACCAGCAGAGACCTTGGCAGCGAGCAGTACTTC.

This clone was counted a few times. The chain carries TRBV28 and TRBJ1-4, with D perhaps TRBD1 (6 bases). Looked up from germline, CDR1 is MDHEN and CDR2 is SYDVKM. V lost 2 bases and J 10 bases, leaving 17 bases between the germline ends. This CDR3 contains 15 residues. CDR3 in amino acids: CASSLRAPGAGKLFF. The CDR3 nucleotides read TGTGCCAGCAGTTTAAGAGCCCCAGGGGCTGGAAAACTGTTTTTT. The variable domain in full, completed from reference TRBV28 and TRBJ1-4, reads DVKVTQSSRYLVKRTGEKVFLECVQDMDHENMFWYRQDPGLGLRLIYFSYDVKMKEKGDIPEGYSVSREKKERFSLILESASTNQTSMYLCASSLRAPGAGKLFFGSGTQLSVL.

V and J are TRBV21-1 and TRBJ1-2. TRBV21-1 is an annotated pseudogene. The CDR3 contains 13 residues. The CDR3 DNA follows: TGTGCCAGCAGCAAAGGGAGGGCCGGCGGCTACACCTTC. It is translated as CASSKGRAGGYTF.

V gene TRBV13 combines with J gene TRBJ2-7, with a weak D call TRBD2 (6 bases). Between the trimmed V and J ends, which lost 6 bases and 2 bases, there was a span of 17 bases. Looked up from germline, CDR1 is PRHDT and CDR2 is FYEKMQ (reference sequence). This CDR3 is 15 amino acids long. CDR3 region: CASRQWREGTYEQYF. CDR3 sequence (DNA): TGTGCCAGCAGACAATGGAGGGAAGGAACCTACGAGCAGTACTTC.

This clone was counted a few times. The V call is TRBV9, the J call TRBJ1-1, with D maybe TRBD1 (5 bases). This CDR3 contains 15 residues. Trimming pared 4 bases from V and 8 bases from J, leaving 21 bases between. Germline loops: CDR1 SGDLS, CDR2 YYNGEE. The DNA of the CDR3 is TGTGCCAGCAGCCCTAGTGGGGCCCCAGGGTTCGAAGCTTTCTTT. Its translation is CASSPSGAPGFEAFF.

The rearrangement uses TRBV7-2 and TRBJ1-4, with 9 nucleotides matching TRBD1. Germline CDR1 is SGHTA and CDR2 is FQGNSA. The junction had 3 bases not matched to a gene; V was cut back by 1 base and J by 6 bases. This CDR3 comprises 15 residues. The CDR3 DNA reads as TGTGCCAGCAGCTTAGTGACAGGGGGAGATGAAAAACTGTTTTTT. Amino acid sequence: CASSLVTGGDEKLFF.

The gene calls are TRBV2 and TRBJ1-1; 7 bases map to TRBD1. The CDR3 runs to 13 residues. Germline V gene data show CDR1 as SNHLY and CDR2 as FYNNEI. Unmatched junction bases numbered 1, after V lost 5 bases and J lost 1 base. CDR3 nucleotide sequence: TGTGCCAGCAGTTCAGGGGGGAACACTGAAGCTTTCTTT. Its translation: CASSSGGNTEAFF.

V is TRBV7-8 and J is TRBJ1-5; the D is unclear. The CDR3 is 13 residues long. From germline, CDR1 is SGHVS and CDR2 FQNEAQ. Between the trimmed V and J ends, which lost 3 bases and 4 bases, there was a span of 7 bases. CDR3 protein: CASSFAGNQPQHF. CDR3 in DNA: TGTGCCAGCAGCTTCGCGGGGAATCAGCCCCAGCATTTT.

This chain uses TRBV2 with TRBJ2-3; tentatively, D is TRBD1 (5 bases). Trimming stripped 3 bases from V and 0 bases from J, with 10 bases between. This CDR3 is 15 amino acids long. CDR1 is SNHLY, CDR2 FYNNEI, per germline. DNA for the CDR3: TGTGCCAGCAGTGACGTTGGGGCTAGCACAGATACGCAGTATTTT. It translates to CASSDVGASTDTQYF.

The rearrangement links TRBV19 to TRBJ1-2; D not certain. The ends were cut back, 0 bases at V and 5 bases at J, with 13 bases in the middle. Germline V CDR1 and CDR2: LNHDA, SQIVND (reference sequence). This CDR3 region has 15 residues. CDR3 sequence reads: CASSIDKRQKYGYTF. CDR3 DNA: TGTGCCAGTAGTATAGATAAGAGGCAGAAGTATGGCTACACCTTC.

The rearrangement uses TRBV29-1 and TRBJ2-6; D remains ambiguous. The germline V gene has CDR1 SQVTM and CDR2 ANQGSEA. The CDR3 has 12 residues. CDR3 protein: CTISTGANVLTF. The CDR3 DNA follows: TGCACCATTTCCACTGGGGCCAACGTCCTGACTTTC.

This clone was observed a few times. The genes are TRBV7-9 and TRBJ1-3; 9 nucleotides agree with TRBD1. Germline V gene data show CDR1 as SEHNR and CDR2 as FQNEAQ (reference sequence). The CDR3 has 14 residues. Losses at the gene ends were 5 bases for V and 4 bases for J; bases not matched to a gene: 3. CDR3 loop: CASSPGQGGNTIYF. CDR3 nucleotides: TGTGCCAGCAGCCCTGGACAGGGGGGAAACACCATATATTTT. The entire variable domain, with the rest obtained from reference TRBV7-9 and TRBJ1-3, is as follows: DTGVSQNPRHKITKRGQNVTFRCDPISEHNRLYWYRQTLGQGPEFLTYFQNEAQLEKSRLLSDRFSAERPKGSFSTLEIQRTEQGDSAMYLCASSPGQGGNTIYFGEGSWLTVV.

The chain couples TRBV19 to TRBJ1-4; possibly TRBD1 for D (6 bases). Trimming shortened V by 2 bases and J by 12 bases, and 10 bases separated the two germline ends. There are 12 residues in the CDR3. Germline CDR1 is LNHDA and CDR2 is SQIVND (reference sequence). The CDR3 coding sequence is TGTGCCAGTAGTATATGGGGGGGCGAACTGTTTTTT. This encodes CASSIWGGELFF.

J is TRBJ2-1 and V is TRBV4-1, with D possibly matching TRBD2 (5 bases). V was trimmed by 1 base and J by 6 bases, leaving 19 bases between them. There are 17 residues in the CDR3. Germline CDR1 reads MGHRA; CDR2 reads YSYEKL. Written as DNA, the CDR3 is TGCGCCAGCAGCCAAGGTTACCGGGATTCTCCCCGCAATGAGCAGTTCTTC. The encoded protein is CASSQGYRDSPRNEQFF.

V is TRBV10-3 and J is TRBJ2-5, with 7 bases matching TRBD2. CDR3 length equals 14 residues. With 6 bases clipped from V and 11 bases from J, the junction kept 15 bases outside the gene matches. CDR1 and CDR2 (germline): ENHRY, SYGVKD. CDR3 nucleotides: TGTGCCATCAGCGACGCGGGGGACCCCCTAAGACAGTACTTC. Amino acid sequence: CAISDAGDPLRQYF.